This T cell receptor beta chain came from a study of technical replicates of blood from a handful of donors. Produced via immunoSEQ multiplex PCR; TCRdb's table is partial and in-frame only. This sample has 70,000 to 80,000 clones, with 92% found just once. Sequencing used T cells isolated from PBMCs. This TCR derives from a human donor in good health.

CDR3 protein: CASSQGTQNYGYTF. CDR3 DNA sequence: TGTGCCAGCAGCCAGGGGACTCAGAACTATGGCTACACCTTC. The rearrangement joins TRBV4-2 to TRBJ1-2, with D tentatively TRBD1 (5 bases). The CDR3 has 14 residues. V was trimmed by 3 bases and J by 2 bases, leaving 10 bases between them. Germline CDR1 is LGHNA and CDR2 is YNFKEQ.